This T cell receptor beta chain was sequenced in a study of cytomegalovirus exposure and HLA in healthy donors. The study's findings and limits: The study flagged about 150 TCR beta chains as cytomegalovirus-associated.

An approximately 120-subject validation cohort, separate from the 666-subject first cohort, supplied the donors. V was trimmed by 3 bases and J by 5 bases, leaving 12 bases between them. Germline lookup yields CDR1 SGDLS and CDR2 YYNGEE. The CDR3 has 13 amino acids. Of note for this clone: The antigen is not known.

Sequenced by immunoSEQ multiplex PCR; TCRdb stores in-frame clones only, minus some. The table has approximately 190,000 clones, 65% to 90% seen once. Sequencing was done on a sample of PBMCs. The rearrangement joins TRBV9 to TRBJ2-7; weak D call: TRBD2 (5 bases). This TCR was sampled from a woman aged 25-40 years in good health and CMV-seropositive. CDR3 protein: CASSEGVRDEQYF. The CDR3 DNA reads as TGTGCCAGCAGCGAGGGTGTGCGGGACGAGCAGTACTTC. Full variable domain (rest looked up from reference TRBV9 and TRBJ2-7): DSGVTQTPKHLITATGQRVTLRCSPRSGDLSVYWYQQSLDQGLQFLIQYYNGEERAKGNILERFSAQQFPDLHSELNLSSLELGDSALYFCASSEGVRDEQYFGPGTRLTVT.